These 12 T cell receptor beta chains came from one sample sequenced in a study of T cells in Graves' hyperthyroidism and ophthalmopathy. The source material, RNA transcripts, was used to amplify TCR beta CDR3 regions. Carried out on the TCR CDR3, a first-round RT-PCR used the HTBI primer set. TCRdb passed the multiplex PCR reads through MiXCR, listing each CDR3 protein once. The data hold about 34,000 distinct CDR3 sequences, with roughly half observed a single time. The material sequenced was blood. The receptor source for this set is a woman between 35 and 50 years old with Graves' ophthalmopathy.

This clonotype was recorded many times. The V call is TRBV7-2, the J call TRBJ1-5; D is undetermined. Looked up from germline, CDR1 is SGHTA and CDR2 is FQGNSA. The CDR3 covers 15 residues. V gave up 3 bases and J gave up 6 bases, with 15 bases separating them. CDR3 nucleotides: TGTGCCAGCAGCTTTAAAGGAGGCGGTGGTCAGCCCCAGCATTTT. Residues: CASSFKGGGGQPQHF.

Remarks on this clonotype: Without the conserved terminal phenylalanine or tryptophan, this CDR3 likely stems from a read error. This chain uses TRBV28 with TRBJ2-5; maybe TRBD2 (7 bases). The CDR3 length is 13 residues. Germline CDR1 and CDR2: MDHEN and SYDVKM. V lost 1 base and J lost 9, with 12 bases in between. CDR3 sequence: CASSLSAGAPQYC. CDR3 in DNA: TGTGCCAGCAGTTTATCGGCGGGGGCGCCCCAGTACTGC.

V is TRBV5-1 and J is TRBJ2-7; 11 nucleotides align to TRBD2. There are 15 residues in the CDR3. Germline lookup yields CDR1 SGHRS and CDR2 YFSETQ. J gave up 2 bases and V 4 bases, and 5 bases lay outside the gene matches. The CDR3 DNA is TGCGCCAGCAGCCTGGATAGCGGGGGGGCCTACGAGCAGTACTTC. As protein: CASSLDSGGAYEQYF.

This clonotype showed up many times. The chain employs TRBV4-2 and TRBJ2-7; a weak D match, TRBD2 (7 bases). Germline CDR1 LGHNA, CDR2 YNFKEQ. Trimming took 1 base from V and 2 from J, leaving 15 bases between them. This CDR3 spans 16 amino acids. Written as DNA, the CDR3 is TGTGCCAGCAGCCAAGTTGGGGAGGGGACACCCTACGAGCAGTACTTC. As protein: CASSQVGEGTPYEQYF.

This clonotype occurred many times. The chain recombines TRBV20-1 with TRBJ2-2; D gene unclear. Trimming cost V 3 bases and J 4 bases, with 6 bases left between them. The CDR3 spans 12 residues. Germline V lookup: CDR1 DFQATT, CDR2 SNEGSKA (reference sequence). CDR3 amino acids: CSARLGTGELFF. Written as DNA, the CDR3 is TGCAGTGCTAGGTTGGGCACCGGGGAGCTGTTTTTT.

The genes are TRBV5-4 and TRBJ2-5; D perhaps matches TRBD1 (6 bases). The CDR3 totals 15 residues. CDR1 is SGHNT and CDR2 is YYREEE in the germline V gene (reference sequence). The V gene lost 2 bases and the J gene lost 2 bases, with 13 bases spanning the gap. CDR3 sequence reads: CASSLPGEIQETQYF. DNA of the CDR3: TGTGCCAGCAGCTTACCAGGGGAGATTCAAGAGACCCAGTACTTC.

The chain couples TRBV20-1 to TRBJ2-1; TRBD2 matches at 10 bases. With V trimmed by 1 base and J by 9 bases, 6 bases remained unmatched. Per the germline V gene, CDR1 is DFQATT and CDR2 is SNEGSKA (reference sequence). The CDR3 has 14 residues. CDR3 residues: CSARGLAGAGEQFF. As DNA, the CDR3 is TGCAGTGCTAGAGGCCTAGCGGGAGCTGGTGAGCAGTTCTTC.

By share of the sample, this clonotype is medium-sized. The V gene is TRBV2, the J gene TRBJ2-7; the match to TRBD1 covers 7 bases. The CDR3 totals 12 residues. With V trimmed by 8 bases and J by 5 bases, 6 bases remained unmatched. Germline CDR1 SNHLY, CDR2 FYNNEI. CDR3 in amino acids: CASGGQTDEQYF. CDR3 sequence (DNA): TGTGCCAGCGGGGGACAGACCGACGAGCAGTACTTC. Filled out from reference TRBV2 and TRBJ2-7, the complete variable domain reads EPEVTQTPSHQVTQMGQEVILRCVPISNHLYFYWYRQILGQKVEFLVSFYNNEISEKSEIFDDQFSVERPDGSNFTLKIRSTKLEDSAMYFCASGGQTDEQYFGPGTRLTVT.

A word on this clonotype: This may be a read error: a much more frequent sequence differs by one nucleotide. The V gene is TRBV9, the J gene TRBJ1-1; D remains unclear. Germline CDR1 reads SGDLS; CDR2 reads YYNGEE. V lost 4 bases to trimming and J lost 1 base, with 8 bases between them. The CDR3 covers 13 residues. CDR3 amino acids: CASSQRENTEAFF. CDR3 in DNA: TGTGCCAGCAGCCAAAGGGAGAACACTGAAGCTTTCTTT. The full variable domain, its missing parts supplied by reference TRBV9 and TRBJ1-1, is DSGVTQTPKHLITATGQRVTLRCSPRSGDLSVYWYQQSLDQGLQFLIQYYNGEERAKGNILERFSAQQFPDLHSELNLSSLELGDSALYFCASSQRENTEAFFGQGTRLTVV.

This clonotype has ten or more counts. J is TRBJ1-2 and V is TRBV12-3 or TRBV12-4, with TRBD1 as a possible D gene (5 bases). V was trimmed by 6 bases and J by 8 bases, leaving 13 bases between them. The CDR3 sequence is 12 residues long. The CDR3 DNA is TGTGCCAGCAGGCTAGGGGAGATGGGCTACACCTTC. This encodes CASRLGEMGYTF.

This clonotype showed up many times. The chain has TRBV6-5 and TRBJ2-7, with 12 bases identical to TRBD2. CDR3 length: 16 residues. Germline assignment: CDR1 MNHEY and CDR2 SVGAGI. With 5 bases clipped from V and 4 bases from J, the junction kept 9 bases outside the gene matches. The CDR3 bases are TGTGCCAGCAGTAGGACTAGCGGGATATCTGGATACGAGCAGTACTTC. Its translation: CASSRTSGISGYEQYF.

The rearrangement links TRBV7-9 to TRBJ2-5, with D perhaps matching TRBD2 (5 bases). V gave up 4 bases and J gave up 9 bases, with 24 bases separating them. The CDR3 runs 16 residues. CDR1 is SEHNR and CDR2 is FQNEAQ in the germline V gene (reference sequence). The CDR3 nucleotides are TGTGCCAGCAGCTCAGCGGATATGGGTTTCAATCAGCCCCAGTACTTC. As protein: CASSSADMGFNQPQYF. The full variable domain, its missing parts supplied by reference TRBV7-9 and TRBJ2-5, is DTGVSQNPRHKITKRGQNVTFRCDPISEHNRLYWYRQTLGQGPEFLTYFQNEAQLEKSRLLSDRFSAERPKGSFSTLEIQRTEQGDSAMYLCASSSADMGFNQPQYFGPGTRLLVL.